The clone carrying this T cell receptor beta chain came up many times. The antigen remains unidentified. Using RNA transcripts, the TCR beta CDR3 regions were amplified. An initial RT-PCR round employing HTBI primers preceded a second-round multiplex PCR. TCRdb redid the calling of the multiplex PCR reads with MiXCR, one entry per CDR3 protein. In the table there are around 590,000 distinct CDR3 sequences, less than 40% of which are singletons. This sample stems from a study of Graves' ophthalmopathy and Graves' hyperthyroidism. Study overall: Calling hyperthyroidism stable required that no ophthalmopathy show up within 18 months of follow-up.

Study-wide findings and caveats: The majority of expanded thyroid clonotypes above 0.001 frequency also occurred in blood.

The specimen sequenced was peripheral blood or thyroid tissue (not recorded which). The origin of this receptor is an adult man with Graves' hyperthyroidism.

CDR3 sequence: CASRTDSVSGYTF. The CDR3 region has the DNA TGTGCCAGCAGGACGGACAGTGTCTCTGGCTACACCTTC. The V and J genes are TRBV6-5 and TRBJ1-2; D possibly corresponds to TRBD1 (6 bases). The CDR3 is made up of 13 amino acids. In germline, CDR1 is MNHEY, CDR2 SVGAGI. Trimming removed 6 bases from V and 7 bases from J, with 15 bases in between.